The clone carrying this T cell receptor (beta chain) was counted between two and nine times. The data were taken from a study of blood T cell repertoires in COVID-19. Study overall: Spain, Italy and the United States supplied samples that represented acute and convalescent COVID-19. T cells, B-cell-depleted T cells, or PBMCs provided the cDNA or gDNA that served as material.

The CDR3 totals 15 residues. V lost 5 bases to trimming and J lost 7 bases; unmatched junction nucleotides: 8. Per germline, CDR1 SNHLY and CDR2 FYNNEI. In the original workflow: For nucleated cells, counts were estimated from reference gene primer amplification. Clones were read by immunoSEQ multiplex PCR, and TCRdb kept only the in-frame ones, dropping some. The V and J calls and clone size were taken over from that table, and D and trimming were inferred from the DNA. The sample lists about 73,000 clones; about 86% were seen once. The sample comprised peripheral blood. The sequence was collected from a man in his fifties or sixties with active COVID-19. J is TRBJ1-6 and V is TRBV2, with 7 bases aligning to TRBD1. CDR3 nucleotide sequence: TGTGCCAGCAGTCAACAAACAGGGGTCAATTCACCCCTCCACTTT. It is translated as CASSQQTGVNSPLHF.